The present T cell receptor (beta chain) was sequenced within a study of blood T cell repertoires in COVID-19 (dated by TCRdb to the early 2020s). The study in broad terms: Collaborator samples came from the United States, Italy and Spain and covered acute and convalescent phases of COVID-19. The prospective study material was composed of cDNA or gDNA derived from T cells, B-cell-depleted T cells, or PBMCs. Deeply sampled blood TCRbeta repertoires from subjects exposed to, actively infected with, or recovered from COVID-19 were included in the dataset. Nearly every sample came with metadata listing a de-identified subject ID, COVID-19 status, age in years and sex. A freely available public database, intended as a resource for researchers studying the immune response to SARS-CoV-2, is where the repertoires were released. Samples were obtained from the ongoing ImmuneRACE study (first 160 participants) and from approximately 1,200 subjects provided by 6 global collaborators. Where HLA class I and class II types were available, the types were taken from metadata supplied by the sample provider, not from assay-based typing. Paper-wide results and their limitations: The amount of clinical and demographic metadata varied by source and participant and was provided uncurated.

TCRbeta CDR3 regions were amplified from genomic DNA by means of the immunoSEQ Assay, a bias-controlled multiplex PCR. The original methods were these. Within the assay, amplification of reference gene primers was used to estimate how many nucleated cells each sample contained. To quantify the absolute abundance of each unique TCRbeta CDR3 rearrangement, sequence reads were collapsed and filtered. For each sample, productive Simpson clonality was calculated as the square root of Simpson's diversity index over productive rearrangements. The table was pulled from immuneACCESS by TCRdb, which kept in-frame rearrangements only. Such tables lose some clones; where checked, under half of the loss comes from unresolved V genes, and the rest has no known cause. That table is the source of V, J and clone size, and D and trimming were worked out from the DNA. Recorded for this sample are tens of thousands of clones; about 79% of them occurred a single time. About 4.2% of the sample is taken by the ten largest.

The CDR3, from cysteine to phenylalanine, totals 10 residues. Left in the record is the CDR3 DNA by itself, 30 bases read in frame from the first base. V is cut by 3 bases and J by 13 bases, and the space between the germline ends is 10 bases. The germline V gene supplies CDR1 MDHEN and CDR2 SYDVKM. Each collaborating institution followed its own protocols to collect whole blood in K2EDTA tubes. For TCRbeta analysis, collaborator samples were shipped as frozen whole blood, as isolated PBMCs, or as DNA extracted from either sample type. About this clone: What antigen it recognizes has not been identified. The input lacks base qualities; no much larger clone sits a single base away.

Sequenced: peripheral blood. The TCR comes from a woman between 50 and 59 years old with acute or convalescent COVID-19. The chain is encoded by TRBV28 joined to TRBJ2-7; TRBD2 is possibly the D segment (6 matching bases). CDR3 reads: CASSLGDFYF. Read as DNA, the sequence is TGTGCCAGCAGTTTGGGGGACTTCTACTTC.